This is a list of T cell receptor beta chains from one sample in a study of blood T cell repertoires in COVID-19. Some clones are missing from TCRdb's copy, which holds only in-frame ones; the method was immunoSEQ multiplex PCR. The repertoire consists of some 100,000 clones, with more than 80% occurring once and the leading ten covering about 9.4%. The sample comprised peripheral blood. The receptors were sampled from a human donor in a cohort sampled during active COVID-19. The CDR3 runs from the conserved cysteine through the conserved F or W. D genes are given only for firm matches. Size is omitted from some rows. Given values are once, few, many or a class for expanded clones.

v_call: TRBV6-1
j_call: TRBJ2-5
clone_size: once
d_call: TRBD1
cdr3_nt: TGTGCCAGCAGTGAAGACAGGGGATCTATAGAGACCCAGTACTTC
cdr3_aa: CASSEDRGSIETQYF

v_call: TRBV27
j_call: TRBJ1-4
clone_size: -
d_call: -
cdr3_nt: TGTGCCAGCAGTTTATCCGGGGGGTCGAAACTGTTTTTT
cdr3_aa: CASSLSGGSKLFF

v_call: TRBV2
j_call: TRBJ2-1
clone_size: -
d_call: -
cdr3_nt: TGTGCCAGCAGTGAAGGGGCAGGGTCATTGTACAATGAGCAGTTCTTC
cdr3_aa: CASSEGAGSLYNEQFF

v_call: TRBV27
j_call: TRBJ2-7
clone_size: once
d_call: TRBD1
cdr3_nt: TGTGCCAGCAGTCCTGGACAGGGGACCCCCTACGAGCAGTACTTC
cdr3_aa: CASSPGQGTPYEQYF

v_call: TRBV6-5
j_call: TRBJ1-1
clone_size: -
d_call: -
cdr3_nt: TGTGCCAGCACCCACGGGGGGGGCCGGGAGACTTTCTTT
cdr3_aa: CASTHGGGRETFF

v_call: TRBV5-1
j_call: TRBJ1-2
clone_size: few
d_call: -
cdr3_nt: TGCGCCAGCTCCGGTGACAGTGATGCTCTCTACACCTTC
cdr3_aa: CASSGDSDALYTF

v_call: TRBV2
j_call: TRBJ1-2
clone_size: -
d_call: -
cdr3_nt: TGTGCCAGCAGTGAATTGGGCGGGGGCTACACCTTC
cdr3_aa: CASSELGGGYTF

v_call: TRBV3-1/TRBV3-2
j_call: TRBJ2-3
clone_size: -
d_call: -
cdr3_nt: TGTGCCAGCAGCCAAGGCCGGGGTCCCCCCACAGATACGCAGTATTTT
cdr3_aa: CASSQGRGPPTDTQYF

v_call: TRBV15
j_call: TRBJ2-1
clone_size: -
d_call: -
cdr3_nt: TGTGCCACCAGCTCGGAGCCCGGTCGTACTGAGCAGTTCTTC
cdr3_aa: CATSSEPGRTEQFF

v_call: TRBV25-1
j_call: TRBJ2-2
clone_size: once
d_call: -
cdr3_nt: TGTGCCAGCAGTGAATACGGCGGGGAGCTGTTTTTT
cdr3_aa: CASSEYGGELFF

v_call: TRBV7-8
j_call: TRBJ1-1
clone_size: -
d_call: TRBD1
cdr3_nt: TGTGCCAGCAGCCCCGAGGACAGGGGGGCTGAAGCTTTCTTT
cdr3_aa: CASSPEDRGAEAFF

v_call: TRBV5-6
j_call: TRBJ1-1
clone_size: -
d_call: -
cdr3_nt: TGTGCCAGCAGCCACAGGAACACTGAAGCTTTCTTT
cdr3_aa: CASSHRNTEAFF

v_call: TRBV19
j_call: TRBJ1-1
clone_size: -
d_call: TRBD1
cdr3_nt: TGTGCCAGTAGGGGACAGGCGCCAAGCACTGAAGCTTTCTTT
cdr3_aa: CASRGQAPSTEAFF

v_call: TRBV6-5
j_call: TRBJ1-3
clone_size: -
d_call: -
cdr3_nt: TGTGCCAGCAGTTACTCGGACAGTCCCTCTGGAAACACCATATATTTT
cdr3_aa: CASSYSDSPSGNTIYF

v_call: TRBV6-5
j_call: TRBJ1-4
clone_size: -
d_call: TRBD1
cdr3_nt: TGTGCCAGCAGTTCCGCCGGGACAGGGAGCGGCGAAAAACTGTTTTTT
cdr3_aa: CASSSAGTGSGEKLFF

v_call: TRBV29-1
j_call: TRBJ2-7
clone_size: -
d_call: -
cdr3_nt: TGCAGCGTGGAGGGTGTCGAGCAGTACTTC
cdr3_aa: CSVEGVEQYF

v_call: TRBV2
j_call: TRBJ1-5
clone_size: -
d_call: TRBD1
cdr3_nt: TGTGCCAGCAGGACCCGGACAGGTGAGGAGTGTTTT
cdr3_aa: CASRTRTGEECF

v_call: TRBV4-2
j_call: TRBJ1-2
clone_size: few
d_call: -
cdr3_nt: TGTGCCAGCAGCGCCCAAACGGCAGGGGTCGGCTATGGCTACACCTTC
cdr3_aa: CASSAQTAGVGYGYTF

v_call: TRBV4-3
j_call: TRBJ2-6
clone_size: -
d_call: -
cdr3_nt: TGCGCCAGCAGCCAAGGTCTAAGTGGGGCCAACGTCCTGACTTTC
cdr3_aa: CASSQGLSGANVLTF

v_call: TRBV4-1
j_call: TRBJ2-3
clone_size: -
d_call: TRBD2
cdr3_nt: TGCGCCAGCAGCCAAGAATTGGAGCGGGGGGCTTCCACAGATACGCAGTATTTT
cdr3_aa: CASSQELERGASTDTQYF

v_call: TRBV4-3
j_call: TRBJ2-7
clone_size: -
d_call: TRBD2
cdr3_nt: TGCGCCAGCAGCCAAGATAACGGGGGGTTCTACGAGCAGTACTTC
cdr3_aa: CASSQDNGGFYEQYF

v_call: TRBV11-1
j_call: TRBJ2-1
clone_size: -
d_call: TRBD2
cdr3_nt: TGTGCCAGCAACCTAGCGGGGGGGCCCTACAATGAGCAGTTCTTC
cdr3_aa: CASNLAGGPYNEQFF

v_call: TRBV9
j_call: TRBJ1-1
clone_size: once
d_call: -
cdr3_nt: TGTGCCAGCAGCGGAGGACATTGGAACACTGAAGCTTTCTTT
cdr3_aa: CASSGGHWNTEAFF

v_call: TRBV9
j_call: TRBJ1-1
clone_size: -
d_call: -
cdr3_nt: TGTGCCAGCAGCGTAGCCGGGAACACTGAAGCTTTCTTT
cdr3_aa: CASSVAGNTEAFF

v_call: TRBV11-2
j_call: TRBJ1-1
clone_size: -
d_call: TRBD1
cdr3_nt: TGTGCCAGCAGTCTCAGGGACAGGATGAACACTGAAGCTTTCTTT
cdr3_aa: CASSLRDRMNTEAFF

v_call: TRBV4-3
j_call: TRBJ1-2
clone_size: -
d_call: TRBD1
cdr3_nt: TGCGCCAGCAGCCAAGATATAGGGGGACAGGGAGGTGGCTACACCTTC
cdr3_aa: CASSQDIGGQGGGYTF